A single sample is the source of the 22 T cell receptor beta chains below, sequenced in a study of cytomegalovirus exposure and HLA in healthy donors. Researchers ran the PCR with 60 Vbeta and 13 Jbeta primers. The table came from immunoSEQ multiplex PCR; TCRdb's copy has only in-frame clones and leaves some out. Of more than 150,000 clones listed, approximately 84% were seen once; the top ten hold 4.5% to 7.5%. The specimen was PBMCs. These receptors came from a young woman in good health and CMV-seropositive.

CDR3 coding DNA: TGTGCCAGCCAGGGAGGGAGACTCGCTGAAGCTTTCTTT. This sequence encodes CASQGGRLAEAFF. The chain employs TRBV19 and TRBJ1-1, with D perhaps matching TRBD1 (5 bases). The V gene's germline CDR1 is LNHDA and CDR2 SQIVND (reference sequence). The CDR3 has 13 amino acids. Between the trimmed V and J ends, which lost 9 bases and 6 bases, there was a span of 17 bases.

The chain links TRBV27 to TRBJ1-5, with TRBD1 matching 7 bases. This CDR3 comprises 15 residues. Germline values: CDR1 MNHEY, CDR2 SMNVEV (reference sequence). V trimming: 6 bases; J trimming: 1 base; junction bases outside the gene matches: 6. The CDR3 coding sequence is TGTGCCAGCAGATATGGGACAGCGAGCAATCAGCCCCAGCATTTT. This translates into CASRYGTASNQPQHF.

The chain couples TRBV4-3 to TRBJ2-1, with 8 bases fitting TRBD1. The CDR3 length is 18 residues. The V gene end was trimmed by 4 bases and the J gene end by 4 bases; junction bases not matched to a gene: 15. CDR1 and CDR2 from the germline V gene are LGHNA and YSLEER. DNA of the CDR3: TGCGCCAGCAGCCCGCGGCGGGCAAACAGGGGGTATTACAATGAGCAGTTCTTC. It translates to CASSPRRANRGYYNEQFF.

The rearrangement links TRBV7-9 to TRBJ1-3, with 9 nucleotides matching TRBD1. This CDR3 is built from 17 residues. After removal of 5 bases from V and 8 bases from J, the junction contained 16 bases not matched to a gene. The germline V gene has CDR1 SEHNR and CDR2 FQNEAQ (reference sequence). DNA for the CDR3: TGTGCCAGCAGCATCTCTACAGGGGGCTTCCTGGGGGACACCATATATTTT. It translates to CASSISTGGFLGDTIYF.

The genes are TRBV7-6 and TRBJ2-7, with 12 bases that match TRBD2. This CDR3 spans 17 amino acids. Unmatched junction bases numbered 6, after V lost 2 bases and J lost 1 base. Looked up from germline, CDR1 is SGHVS and CDR2 is FNYEAQ. The CDR3 loop is CASSLHLAGGLSYEQYF. In DNA, the CDR3 is TGTGCCAGCAGCTTACACCTAGCGGGGGGGTTGTCCTACGAGCAGTACTTC.

Only one count was recorded for this clone. V is TRBV5-1 and J is TRBJ2-7; 11 positions agree with TRBD2. Germline V lookup: CDR1 SGHRS, CDR2 YFSETQ. The trim removed 1 base at V and 4 bases at J, leaving 4 bases unmatched. The CDR3 contains 15 residues. The CDR3 DNA is TGCGCCAGCAGCTTGAGAACTAGCGGGAGTTACGAGCAGTACTTC. Protein: CASSLRTSGSYEQYF.

This chain links TRBV5-1 with TRBJ1-3; D gene ambiguous. Germline V gene lookup returns CDR1 SGHRS and CDR2 YFSETQ. The V end was cut by 0 bases, the J end by 0 bases, with 13 bases between. The CDR3 is 17 residues long. The CDR3 DNA reads as TGCGCCAGCAGCTTGGATGGAGGCGCCTTCTCTGGAAACACCATATATTTT. Translating it yields CASSLDGGAFSGNTIYF.

The chain combines TRBV7-8 with TRBJ1-5; D not resolved. Per the germline V gene, CDR1 is SGHVS and CDR2 is FQNEAQ. The CDR3 consists of 14 residues. The V end lost 3 bases, the J end lost 7 bases, and 13 bases lay between the germline ends. CDR3 protein: CASSLREGAQPQHF. CDR3 nucleotide sequence: TGTGCCAGCAGCTTGAGAGAGGGAGCCCAGCCCCAGCATTTT.

V usage is TRBV4-1 and J usage is TRBJ1-5; 11 positions match TRBD1. The V gene end was trimmed by 0 bases and the J gene end by 5 bases; junction bases not matched to a gene: 9. The germline CDR1 and CDR2 sequences are MGHRA and YSYEKL. CDR3 size: 18 residues. The CDR3 spells CASSQELGGQGAHQPQHF. CDR3 sequence (DNA): TGCGCCAGCAGCCAAGAGTTGGGTGGACAGGGGGCCCATCAGCCCCAGCATTTT.

The chain couples TRBV10-3 to TRBJ1-2; 9 bases fit TRBD1. J gave up 4 bases and V 4 bases, and 10 bases lay outside the gene matches. CDR3 length: 16 residues. Germline V CDR1 and CDR2: ENHRY, SYGVKD. The CDR3 nucleotides are TGTGCCATCAGTGGCCTTTTGGGGACAGGGTCCTATGGCTACACCTTC. This encodes CAISGLLGTGSYGYTF.

The V and J genes are TRBV4-1 and TRBJ2-5; D gene uncertain. The CDR3 is made up of 13 amino acids. Germline loops: CDR1 MGHRA, CDR2 YSYEKL. The V end lost 2 bases, the J end lost 1 base, and 5 bases lay between the germline ends. CDR3 residues: CASSQSIQETQYF. The CDR3 DNA sequence: TGCGCCAGCAGCCAAAGCATCCAAGAGACCCAGTACTTC.

In DNA, the CDR3 is TGTGCCAGCAGTTTCTCAGGTACCACTAGCACAGATACGCAGTATTTT. It codes for CASSFSGTTSTDTQYF. The rearrangement uses TRBV28 and TRBJ2-3; D ambiguous. V lost 3 bases to trimming and J lost 0 bases, with 13 bases between them. Germline CDR1 is MDHEN and CDR2 is SYDVKM. This CDR3 region has 16 residues.

This clone has only one observation. The DNA for the CDR3 is TGTGCCACCAGCAGAGCCTATCCGACAGAATATAGCAATCAGCCCCAGCATTTT. Its protein is CATSRAYPTEYSNQPQHF. The chain uses TRBV15 and TRBJ1-5; D possibly corresponds to TRBD1 (5 bases). Germline V gives CDR1 LNHNV, CDR2 YYDKDF (reference sequence). V was clipped by 1 base and J by 0 bases, with 16 bases between them. The CDR3 covers 18 residues.

As regards this clone: Its ends do not fully match the called genes, so a read error is possible. J is TRBJ1-1 and V is TRBV6-5, with a weak D call TRBD1 (5 bases). The CDR3 spans 14 residues. Germline loops: CDR1 MNHEY, CDR2 SVGAGI. Here the CDR3 reads CAGSYQGINTEAFF. The CDR3 nucleotides read TGTGCCGGCAGTTATCAGGGTATTAACACTGAAGCTTTCTTT.

V usage is TRBV6-5 and J usage is TRBJ2-7; D is perhaps TRBD2 (6 bases). In germline, CDR1 is MNHEY, CDR2 SVGAGI. The length of the CDR3 is 14 residues. Deletions cut 5 bases from V and 3 bases from J, with 14 bases between. The CDR3 is CASSGTPAHYEQYF. The CDR3 nucleotides are TGTGCCAGCAGTGGGACTCCCGCCCACTACGAGCAGTACTTC.

This clone was recorded only once. The V and J genes are TRBV7-9 and TRBJ2-1; TRBD2 agrees at 10 bases. The CDR3 consists of 16 residues. CDR1 is SEHNR, CDR2 FQNEAQ, per germline (reference sequence). Trimming took 5 bases from V and 0 from J; bases not matched to a gene: 4. The CDR3 DNA sequence: TGTGCCAGCAGCACGGGACTAGCGAGCTCCTACAATGAGCAGTTCTTC. Encoded protein: CASSTGLASSYNEQFF.

The gene calls are TRBV19 and TRBJ1-1; no firm D call. From germline, CDR1 is LNHDA and CDR2 SQIVND (reference sequence). V dropped 6 bases and J dropped 1 base, with 12 bases sitting between them. The length of the CDR3 is 14 residues. CDR3 in DNA: TGTGCCAGTAGGAGGTACACTGAGAACACTGAAGCTTTCTTT. Amino acids: CASRRYTENTEAFF.

This chain links TRBV5-1 with TRBJ1-6; TRBD1 matches at 10 bases. Losses at the gene ends were 2 bases for V and 8 bases for J; bases not matched to a gene: 1. Per germline, CDR1 SGHRS and CDR2 YFSETQ. The CDR3 runs 14 residues. The CDR3: CASSFGQGDSPLHF. Written as DNA, the CDR3 is TGCGCCAGCAGCTTTGGACAGGGGGATTCACCCCTCCACTTT.

This sequence joins TRBV7-8 and TRBJ2-7; unclear D gene. The CDR3 runs to 13 residues. The germline V gene has CDR1 SGHVS and CDR2 FQNEAQ. The V end lost 4 bases, the J end lost 8 bases, and 15 bases lay between the germline ends. The CDR3 region is CASSSLPQFKQYF. The CDR3, as DNA: TGTGCCAGCAGCTCCCTGCCCCAGTTCAAGCAGTACTTC. The full variable domain, completed using reference TRBV7-8 and TRBJ2-7, is GAGVSQSPRYKVAKRGQDVALRCDPISGHVSLFWYQQALGQGPEFLTYFQNEAQLDKSGLPSDRFFAERPEGSVSTLKIQRTQQEDSAVYLCASSSLPQFKQYFGPGTRLTVT.

The chain is built from TRBV29-1 and TRBJ1-5; D is undetermined. The V and J ends lost 4 bases and 4 bases respectively, with 8 bases between them. The CDR3 has 12 residues. Germline values: CDR1 SQVTM, CDR2 ANQGSEA. CDR3 residues: CSVGTGNQPQHF. CDR3 DNA: TGCAGCGTTGGTACGGGGAATCAGCCCCAGCATTTT. The full variable domain, with the rest looked up from reference TRBV29-1 and TRBJ1-5, is SAVISQKPSRDICQRGTSLTIQCQVDSQVTMMFWYRQQPGQSLTLIATANQGSEATYESGFVIDKFPISRPNLTFSTLTVSNMSPEDSSIYLCSVGTGNQPQHFGDGTRLSIL.

V gene TRBV19 combines with J gene TRBJ2-3, with D possibly matching TRBD2 (5 bases). The germline V gene has CDR1 LNHDA and CDR2 SQIVND (reference sequence). Trimming stripped 5 bases from V and 2 bases from J, with 11 bases between. This CDR3 is built from 14 residues. CDR3 DNA sequence: TGTGCCAGTAGTGCCGGGATTTACACAGATACGCAGTATTTT. Amino acid sequence: CASSAGIYTDTQYF.

This sequence joins TRBV2 and TRBJ1-2; the D gene is possibly TRBD1 (5 bases). The ends were cut back, 6 bases at V and 9 bases at J, with 14 bases in the middle. Germline-derived CDR1 and CDR2 are SNHLY and FYNNEI. The length of the CDR3 is 12 residues. CDR3 in amino acids: CASRASRVCYTF. In DNA, the CDR3 is TGTGCCAGCAGGGCAAGCAGGGTTTGCTACACCTTC.